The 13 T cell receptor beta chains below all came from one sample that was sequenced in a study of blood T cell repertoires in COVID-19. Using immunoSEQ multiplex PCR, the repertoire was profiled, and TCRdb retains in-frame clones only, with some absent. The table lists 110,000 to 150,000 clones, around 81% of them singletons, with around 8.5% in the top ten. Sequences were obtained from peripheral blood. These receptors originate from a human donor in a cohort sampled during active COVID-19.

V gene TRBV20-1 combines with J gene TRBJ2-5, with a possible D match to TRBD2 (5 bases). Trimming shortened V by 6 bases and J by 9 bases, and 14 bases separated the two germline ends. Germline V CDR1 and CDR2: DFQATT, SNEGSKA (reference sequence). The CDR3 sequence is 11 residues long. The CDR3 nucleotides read TGCAGTGCCGCCGCTCTGGACTCCCAGTACTTC. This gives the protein CSAAALDSQYF.

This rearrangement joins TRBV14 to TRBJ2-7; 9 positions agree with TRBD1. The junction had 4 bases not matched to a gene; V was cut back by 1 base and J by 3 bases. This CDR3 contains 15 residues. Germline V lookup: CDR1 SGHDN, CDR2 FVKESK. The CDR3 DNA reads TGTGCCAGCAGCCAAGTCCAGACAGGGGGCTACGAGCAGTACTTC. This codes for CASSQVQTGGYEQYF.

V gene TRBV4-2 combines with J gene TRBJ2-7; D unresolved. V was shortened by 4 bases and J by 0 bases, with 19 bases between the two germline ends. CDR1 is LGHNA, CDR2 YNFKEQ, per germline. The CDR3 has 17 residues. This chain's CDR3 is CASSREPPTLSSYEQYF. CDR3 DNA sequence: TGTGCCAGCAGCCGAGAGCCCCCGACTCTTAGCTCCTACGAGCAGTACTTC.

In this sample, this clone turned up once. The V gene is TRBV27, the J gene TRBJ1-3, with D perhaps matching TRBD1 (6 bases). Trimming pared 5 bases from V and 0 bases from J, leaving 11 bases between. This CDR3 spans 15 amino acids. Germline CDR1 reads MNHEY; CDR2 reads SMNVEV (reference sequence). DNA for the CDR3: TGTGCCAGCAGTAGGACAGCCTTCTCTGGAAACACCATATATTTT. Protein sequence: CASSRTAFSGNTIYF.

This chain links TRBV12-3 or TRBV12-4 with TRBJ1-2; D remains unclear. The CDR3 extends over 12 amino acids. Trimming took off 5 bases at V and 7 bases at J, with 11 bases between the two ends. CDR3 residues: CASSPWTFGYTF. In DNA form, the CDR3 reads TGTGCCAGCAGTCCCTGGACTTTTGGCTACACCTTC.

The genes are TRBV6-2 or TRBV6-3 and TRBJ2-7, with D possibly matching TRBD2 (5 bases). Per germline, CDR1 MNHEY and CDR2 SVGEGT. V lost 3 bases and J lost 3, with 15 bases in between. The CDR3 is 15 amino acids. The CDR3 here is CASSYASRPYYEQYF. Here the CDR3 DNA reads TGTGCCAGCAGTTATGCTAGCAGGCCCTACTACGAGCAGTACTTC.

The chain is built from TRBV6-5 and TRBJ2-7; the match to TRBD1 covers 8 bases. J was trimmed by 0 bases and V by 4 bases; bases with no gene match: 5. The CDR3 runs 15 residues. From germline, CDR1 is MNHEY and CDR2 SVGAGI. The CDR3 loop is CASSLQGGSSYEQYF. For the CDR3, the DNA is TGTGCCAGCAGTTTACAGGGGGGAAGCTCCTACGAGCAGTACTTC.

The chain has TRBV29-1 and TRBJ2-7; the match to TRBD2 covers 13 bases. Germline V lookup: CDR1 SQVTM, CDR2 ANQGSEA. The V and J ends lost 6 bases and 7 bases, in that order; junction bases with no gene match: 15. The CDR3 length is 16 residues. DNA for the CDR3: TGCAGCGTCGACGGGACTAGCGGGATCACCGGGGGGGAGCAGTACTTC. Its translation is CSVDGTSGITGGEQYF.

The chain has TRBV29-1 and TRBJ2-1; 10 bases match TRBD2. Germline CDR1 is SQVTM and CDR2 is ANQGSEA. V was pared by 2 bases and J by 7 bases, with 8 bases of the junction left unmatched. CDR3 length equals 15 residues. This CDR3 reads CSVEPLAGVSNEQFF. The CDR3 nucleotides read TGCAGCGTTGAACCCCTAGCGGGAGTATCAAATGAGCAGTTCTTC.

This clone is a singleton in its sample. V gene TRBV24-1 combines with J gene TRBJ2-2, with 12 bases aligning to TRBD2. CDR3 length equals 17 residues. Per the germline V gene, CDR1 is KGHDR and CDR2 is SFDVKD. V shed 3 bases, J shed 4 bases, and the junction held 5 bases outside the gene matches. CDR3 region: CATSDQPGLAGTGELFF. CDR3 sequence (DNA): TGTGCCACCAGTGATCAGCCGGGACTAGCGGGCACCGGGGAGCTGTTTTTT.

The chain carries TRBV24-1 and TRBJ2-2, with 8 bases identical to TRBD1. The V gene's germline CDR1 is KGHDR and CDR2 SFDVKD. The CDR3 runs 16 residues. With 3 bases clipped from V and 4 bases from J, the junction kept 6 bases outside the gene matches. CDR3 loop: CATSDPGQGSTGELFF. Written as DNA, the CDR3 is TGTGCCACCAGTGATCCAGGACAGGGAAGCACCGGGGAGCTGTTTTTT.

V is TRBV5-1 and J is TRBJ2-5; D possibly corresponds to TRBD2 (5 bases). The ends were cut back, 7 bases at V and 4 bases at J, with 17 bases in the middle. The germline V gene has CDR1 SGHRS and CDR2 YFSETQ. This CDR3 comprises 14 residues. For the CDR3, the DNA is TGCGCCAGCTCCCCCGGGGTGGGAAGAGAGACCCAGTACTTC. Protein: CASSPGVGRETQYF. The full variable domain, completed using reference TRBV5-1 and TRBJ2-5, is KAGVTQTPRYLIKTRGQQVTLSCSPISGHRSVSWYQQTPGQGLQFLFEYFSETQRNKGNFPGRFSGRQFSNSRSEMNVSTLELGDSALYLCASSPGVGRETQYFGPGTRLLVL.

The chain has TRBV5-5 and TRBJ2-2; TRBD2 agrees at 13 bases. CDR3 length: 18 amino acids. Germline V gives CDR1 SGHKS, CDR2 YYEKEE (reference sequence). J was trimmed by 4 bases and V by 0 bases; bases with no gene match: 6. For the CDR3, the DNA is TGTGCCAGCAGCTTGGAGTCGGGACTAGCGGGATTCACCGGGGAGCTGTTTTTT. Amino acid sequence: CASSLESGLAGFTGELFF.